The 13 T cell receptor beta chains reported below all come from one sample, sequenced in a study of CD8 T cells in Susac syndrome. The authors reverse transcribed roughly 0.5 to 1 ug RNA with random hexamers. TCRdb redid the calling of the immunoSEQ multiplex PCR reads with MiXCR, one entry per CDR3 protein. The sample yields about 200,000 distinct CDR3 sequences, 90% to 95% seen once. The sequencing input was CD4+ T cells from PBMCs. These receptors originate from a human donor with multiple sclerosis.

The chain joins TRBV9 to TRBJ2-3; D is unclear. The CDR3 is 14 residues long. Germline CDR1 is SGDLS and CDR2 is YYNGEE. V lost 5 bases to trimming and J lost 4 bases, with 14 bases between them. The CDR3 nucleotides are TGTGCCAGCAGTGATAATTTAGGTGCAGATACGCAGTATTTT. It yields the protein CASSDNLGADTQYF.

This chain uses TRBV12-3 or TRBV12-4 with TRBJ1-1; 7 bases are shared with TRBD1. The CDR3 spans 16 residues. V was clipped by 6 bases and J by 2 bases; unmatched bases: 12. In DNA form, the CDR3 reads TGTGCCAGCAGGATGGGACAGCAAGGGGTAAACACTGAAGCTTTCTTT. Its protein product is CASRMGQQGVNTEAFF.

J is TRBJ2-5 and V is TRBV9, with TRBD2 identical over 9 bases. V lost 1 base to trimming and J lost 4 bases; unmatched junction nucleotides: 5. Germline V gene lookup returns CDR1 SGDLS and CDR2 YYNGEE. The CDR3 consists of 15 residues. Here the CDR3 DNA reads TGTGCCAGCAGCGTACGCGGGAGGGCCCCAGAGACCCAGTACTTC. As protein: CASSVRGRAPETQYF.

The V call is TRBV29-1, the J call TRBJ2-5, with D perhaps matching TRBD1 (7 bases). V gave up 6 bases and J gave up 5 bases, with 13 bases separating them. The germline V gene encodes CDR1 SQVTM and CDR2 ANQGSEA. The CDR3 spans 12 residues. CDR3 nucleotide sequence: TGCAGCGTCCAGGGGGGCAGGGAGACCCAGTACTTC. It is translated as CSVQGGRETQYF.

The chain recombines TRBV29-1 with TRBJ2-6; D not certain. V lost 1 base, J lost 0 bases, and 10 bases lay in between. The germline gives CDR1 SQVTM, CDR2 ANQGSEA. This CDR3 comprises 16 residues. CDR3 protein: CSVEGDVGSGANVLTF. The CDR3 nucleotides are TGCAGCGTTGAAGGAGACGTCGGCTCTGGGGCCAACGTCCTGACTTTC.

The gene calls are TRBV5-1 and TRBJ2-7; D not resolved. Germline V gives CDR1 SGHRS, CDR2 YFSETQ. The V end lost 0 bases, the J end lost 7 bases, and 20 bases lay between the germline ends. The CDR3 spans 16 residues. The CDR3 region has the DNA TGCGCCAGCAGCTTGGAAGTGCGGATAACGGTAGGTGAGCAGTACTTC. This encodes CASSLEVRITVGEQYF.

The chain employs TRBV15 and TRBJ2-5; D unresolved. CDR3 length equals 13 residues. CDR1 and CDR2 from the germline V gene are LNHNV and YYDKDF (reference sequence). Trimming left V 1 base short and J 5 bases short, with 8 bases between. The CDR3 DNA is TGTGCCACCAGCAGAGGATCGAAGGAGACCCAGTACTTC. Its protein is CATSRGSKETQYF.

In this sample, this clonotype turned up once. Here the CDR3 reads CSVHPGGTEAFF. The CDR3 DNA follows: TGCAGCGTCCACCCGGGGGGCACTGAAGCTTTCTTT. This chain uses TRBV29-1 with TRBJ1-1; a possible D gene is TRBD1 (5 bases). This CDR3 has 12 residues. The germline V and J ends were trimmed by 6 bases and 4 bases, with 12 bases remaining between them. The germline V gene has CDR1 SQVTM and CDR2 ANQGSEA.

V is TRBV27 and J is TRBJ2-1; 14 bases line up with TRBD2. This CDR3 is built from 15 residues. Per germline, CDR1 MNHEY and CDR2 SMNVEV (reference sequence). The V gene end was trimmed by 6 bases and the J gene end by 7 bases; junction bases not matched to a gene: 5. This CDR3 is CASSSGLAGENEQFF. In DNA form, the CDR3 reads TGTGCCAGCAGCTCGGGACTAGCGGGGGAAAATGAGCAGTTCTTC.

V gene TRBV2 combines with J gene TRBJ2-3; D is perhaps TRBD2 (6 bases). CDR3 length: 14 residues. V lost 6 bases and J 4 bases, leaving 14 bases between the germline ends. Germline loops: CDR1 SNHLY, CDR2 FYNNEI. CDR3 protein: CASSQGGSADTQYF. The CDR3 nucleotides are TGTGCCAGCAGCCAAGGAGGGAGCGCAGATACGCAGTATTTT.

The V gene is TRBV5-1, the J gene TRBJ2-1; D possibly matches TRBD1 or TRBD2 (5 bases each). The tail of the sequence fits TRBJ2-7 better, so the J call may be wrong. This CDR3 comprises 15 residues. The germline CDR1 and CDR2 sequences are SGHRS and YFSETQ. CDR3 in DNA: TGCGCCAGCACCGAGACAGCTCTAATTCCCGGGAAGCAGTACTTC. This translates into CASTETALIPGKQYF.

The chain uses TRBV19 and TRBJ2-7; unclear D gene. The V gene lost 3 bases and the J gene lost 5 bases, with 8 bases spanning the gap. Germline CDR1 is LNHDA and CDR2 is SQIVND (reference sequence). This CDR3 has 12 residues. The CDR3 reads CASSMGTDEQYF. CDR3 DNA sequence: TGTGCCAGTAGTATGGGCACGGACGAGCAGTACTTC.

The V gene is TRBV5-1, the J gene TRBJ1-3; D gene uncertain. Trimming shortened V by 0 bases and J by 1 base, and 8 bases separated the two germline ends. In germline, CDR1 is SGHRS, CDR2 YFSETQ. The CDR3 loop spans 15 amino acids. In DNA, the CDR3 is TGCGCCAGCAGCTTGGGGGGAGGATCTGGAAACACCATATATTTT. Translated: CASSLGGGSGNTIYF.